This T cell receptor (beta chain) appears in the sequencing data of a study of cytomegalovirus exposure and HLA in healthy donors. Study information: Around 200 million T cells yielded approximately 100 million unique TCR beta sequences, as an earlier analysis found.

13 Jbeta primers and 60 Vbeta primers were used for the PCR. Measured with immunoSEQ multiplex PCR; TCRdb has only the in-frame clones, and not every one. Here the sample spans 100,000 or so clones, more than 70% being singletons. Healthy bone marrow donors supplied every sample. Germline lookup yields CDR1 MGHRA and CDR2 YSYEKL. V lost 2 bases to trimming and J lost 5 bases; unmatched junction nucleotides: 1. The CDR3 totals 14 residues. This clone was counted between two and nine times. Its antigen is still unknown. Overall study findings and caveats: A classifier reportedly called cytomegalovirus status with high sensitivity and specificity.

The V gene is TRBV4-1, the J gene TRBJ1-5, with 9 bases aligning to TRBD1. Sequencing was carried out using PBMCs. The TCR sequence derives from a man under 40 in good health and CMV-seronegative. The CDR3 region has the DNA TGCGCCAGCAGCCAATGGACAGGGGATCAGCCCCAGCATTTT. Amino acids: CASSQWTGDQPQHF.